The entry that follows covers one T cell receptor beta chain sequence. The antigen is unknown. The V end was cut by 6 bases, the J end by 7 bases, with 16 bases between. Germline V gene lookup returns CDR1 MDHEN and CDR2 SYDVKM. CDR3 size: 14 residues. Profiling relied on immunoSEQ multiplex PCR, and the TCRdb table lists in-frame clones only, not all of them. The sample holds about 51,000 clones, around 87% seen once. The sample belongs to a study of PD-L1 blockade in urothelial cancer. Whole-study context: Bladder-origin urothelial cancer in males covered about 90% of the 29 patients. Prior chemotherapy in patients spanned 0 to 3 regimens.

Study results and caveats: Those with durable benefit had larger increases in tumor-associated blood clones at 3 weeks.

The sequenced sample was PBMCs, obtained around atezolizumab (anti-PD-L1) treatment. The clonotype was recovered from a man in his 60s with urothelial cancer. The chain links TRBV28 to TRBJ2-4; D gene ambiguous. The CDR3 DNA follows: TGTGCCAGCAGCCTACTCGACGTCGGGAACATTCAGTACTTC. Its translation: CASSLLDVGNIQYF.